Here is one TCR beta chain with its context. The antigen it binds to is not known. Base qualities are not recorded, but no much larger clone differs from it by a single base. These data are taken from a study of blood T cell repertoires in COVID-19 (TCRdb year 2020). Some background on the complete study: The collaborator samples originated in the United States, Italy and Spain and spanned the acute and convalescent phases of COVID-19. The prospective study material was composed of cDNA or gDNA derived from T cells, B-cell-depleted T cells, or PBMCs. Subjects who had been exposed to COVID-19, were actively infected with it, or had recovered from it provided the deeply sampled blood TCRbeta repertoires that made up the dataset. The repertoires were made available in a free public database intended to serve as a resource for research on the immune response to SARS-CoV-2. Samples were obtained from the ongoing ImmuneRACE study (first 160 participants) and from approximately 1,200 subjects provided by 6 global collaborators. Nearly every sample came with metadata listing a de-identified subject ID, COVID-19 status, age in years and sex. Where available, HLA class I and class II types were taken from metadata supplied by the sample provider and were not determined by assay-based typing.

V lost 6 bases and J lost 7 bases, and the count of bases not matched to a germline gene is 9. The CDR3 holds 15 amino acids from the cysteine to the phenylalanine. CDR3 DNA only is kept here, 45 bases in frame from base 1. As encoded in the germline V gene, CDR1 is SGHTA while CDR2 is FQGTGA. The research as a whole found: Clinical and demographic metadata were provided uncurated, with the amount varying by source and participant.

The immunoSEQ Assay, a bias-controlled multiplex PCR, was used to amplify TCRbeta CDR3 regions from genomic DNA. On the study's bioinformatics: Within the assay, amplification of reference gene primers was used to estimate how many nucleated cells each sample contained. Sequence reads were collapsed and filtered to measure the absolute abundance of every unique TCRbeta CDR3 rearrangement. For each sample, productive Simpson clonality was calculated as the square root of Simpson's diversity index across productive rearrangements. TCRdb obtained this table from immuneACCESS and retained in-frame rearrangements with V and J assigned. These tables miss some clones; where compared with another copy, unresolved V genes account for less than half of the shortfall, and the remainder is unexplained. The V and J calls and clone size come from that table; D and trimming were worked out from the DNA. Present in this sample are 400,000 or so clones, around 90% of which were seen just once. The ten largest make up around 0.92% of the sample.

One collaborating source in Seattle enrolled patients while the patients were actively infected and followed the patients over time throughout the course of disease. Each collaborating institution followed its own protocols to collect whole blood in K2EDTA tubes. For TCRbeta analysis, collaborators shipped samples in one of three forms: frozen whole blood, isolated PBMCs, or DNA extracted from either of those sample types. The sequence links TRBV7-3 to TRBJ2-1; 10 of the junction bases match TRBD2. Material: peripheral blood. This clonotype was obtained from a man younger than 35 with COVID-19, enrolled during active disease. In nucleotides, the sequence is TGTGCCAGCAGTCTGACTAGCGGGTCTATAAATGAGCAGTTCTTC. Its coded protein is CASSLTSGSINEQFF.